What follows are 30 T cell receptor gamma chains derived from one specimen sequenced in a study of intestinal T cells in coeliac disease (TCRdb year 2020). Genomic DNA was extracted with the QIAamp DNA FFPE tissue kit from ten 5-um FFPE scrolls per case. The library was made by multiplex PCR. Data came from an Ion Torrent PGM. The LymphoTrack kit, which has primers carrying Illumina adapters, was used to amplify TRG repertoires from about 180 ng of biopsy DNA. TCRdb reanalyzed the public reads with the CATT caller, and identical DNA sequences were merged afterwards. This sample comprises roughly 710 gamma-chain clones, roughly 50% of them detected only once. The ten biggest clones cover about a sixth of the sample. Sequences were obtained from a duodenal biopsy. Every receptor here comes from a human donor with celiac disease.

The CDR3 sequence is CATWEGFINKKLF. CDR3 nucleotides: TGTGCCACCTGGGAGGGATTTATTAATAAGAAACTCTTT. V is TRGV2 and J is TRGJ1 or TRGJ2. With 4 bases clipped from V and 8 bases from J, the junction kept 11 bases outside the gene matches. The CDR3 covers 13 residues. The germline gives CDR1 EGSNGY, CDR2 YDSYNSKV.

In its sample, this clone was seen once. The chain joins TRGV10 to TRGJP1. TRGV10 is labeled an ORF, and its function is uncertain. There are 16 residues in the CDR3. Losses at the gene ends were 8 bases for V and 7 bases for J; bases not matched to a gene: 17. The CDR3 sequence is CAAWDYVRQSGWFKIF. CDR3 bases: TGTGCTGCGTGGGATTATGTCCGGCAAAGTGGTTGGTTCAAGATATTT.

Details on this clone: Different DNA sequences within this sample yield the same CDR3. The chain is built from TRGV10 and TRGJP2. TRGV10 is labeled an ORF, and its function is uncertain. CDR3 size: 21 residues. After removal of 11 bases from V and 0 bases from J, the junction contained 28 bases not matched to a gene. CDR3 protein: CAAVAGLYPPPAYSSDWIKTF. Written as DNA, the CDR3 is TGTGCTGCGGTGGCCGGTCTTTACCCCCCCCCAGCTTATAGTAGTGATTGGATCAAGACGTTT.

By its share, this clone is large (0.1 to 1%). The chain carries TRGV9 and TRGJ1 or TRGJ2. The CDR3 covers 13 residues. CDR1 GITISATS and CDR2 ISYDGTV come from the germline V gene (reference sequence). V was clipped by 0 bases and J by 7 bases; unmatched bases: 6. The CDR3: CALWEVSLYKKLF. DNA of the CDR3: TGTGCCTTGTGGGAGGTGTCTTTGTATAAGAAACTCTTT.

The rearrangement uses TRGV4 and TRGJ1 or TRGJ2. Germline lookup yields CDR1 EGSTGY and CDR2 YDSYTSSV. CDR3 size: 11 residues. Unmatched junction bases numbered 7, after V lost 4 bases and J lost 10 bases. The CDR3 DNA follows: TGTGCCACCTGGGACTACGGGAAGAAACTCTTT. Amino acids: CATWDYGKKLF.

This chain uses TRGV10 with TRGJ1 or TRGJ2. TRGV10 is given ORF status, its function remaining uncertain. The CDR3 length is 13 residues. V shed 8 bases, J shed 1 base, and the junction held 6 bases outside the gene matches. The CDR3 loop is CAAWGGNYYKKLF. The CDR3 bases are TGTGCTGCGTGGGGAGGAAATTATTATAAGAAACTCTTT.

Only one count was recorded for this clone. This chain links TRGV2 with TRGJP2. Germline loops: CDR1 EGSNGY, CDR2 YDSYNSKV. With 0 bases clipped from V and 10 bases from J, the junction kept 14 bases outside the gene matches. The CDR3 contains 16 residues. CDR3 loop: CATWDGQNRRLWIKTF. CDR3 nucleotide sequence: TGTGCCACCTGGGACGGGCAAAACCGACGGCTTTGGATCAAGACGTTT.

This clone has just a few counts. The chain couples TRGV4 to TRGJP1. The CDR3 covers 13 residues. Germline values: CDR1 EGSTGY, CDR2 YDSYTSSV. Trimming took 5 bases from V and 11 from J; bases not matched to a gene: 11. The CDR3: CATWVDDRWFKIF. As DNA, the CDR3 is TGTGCCACCTGGGTTGATGACCGCTGGTTCAAGATATTT.

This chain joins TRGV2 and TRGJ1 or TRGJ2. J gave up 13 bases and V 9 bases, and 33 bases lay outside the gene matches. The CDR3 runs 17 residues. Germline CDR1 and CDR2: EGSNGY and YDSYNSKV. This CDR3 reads CATVGTDTQPGPPRKLF. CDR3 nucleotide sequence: TGTGCCACCGTCGGGACAGATACACAACCCGGGCCCCCACGAAAACTCTTT.

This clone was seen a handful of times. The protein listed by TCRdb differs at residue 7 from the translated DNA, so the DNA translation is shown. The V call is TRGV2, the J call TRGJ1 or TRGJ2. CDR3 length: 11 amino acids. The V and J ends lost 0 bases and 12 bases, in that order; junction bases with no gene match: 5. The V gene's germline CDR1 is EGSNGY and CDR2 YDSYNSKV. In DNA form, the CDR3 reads TGTGCCACCTGGGACGGGTCGATGAAACTCTTT. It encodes CATWDGSMKLF.

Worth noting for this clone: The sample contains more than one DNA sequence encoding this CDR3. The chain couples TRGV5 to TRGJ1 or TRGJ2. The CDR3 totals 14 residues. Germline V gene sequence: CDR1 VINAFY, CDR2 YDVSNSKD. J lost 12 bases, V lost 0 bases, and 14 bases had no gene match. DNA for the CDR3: TGTGCCACCTGGGACAGGCTAGAAGATATAAGGAAACTCTTT. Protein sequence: CATWDRLEDIRKLF.

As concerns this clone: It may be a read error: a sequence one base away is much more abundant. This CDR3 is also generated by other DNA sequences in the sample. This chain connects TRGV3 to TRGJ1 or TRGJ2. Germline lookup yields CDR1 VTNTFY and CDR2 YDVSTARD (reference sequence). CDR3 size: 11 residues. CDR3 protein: CATWEYYKKLF. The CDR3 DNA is TGTGCCACCTGGGAATATTATAAGAAACTCTTC.

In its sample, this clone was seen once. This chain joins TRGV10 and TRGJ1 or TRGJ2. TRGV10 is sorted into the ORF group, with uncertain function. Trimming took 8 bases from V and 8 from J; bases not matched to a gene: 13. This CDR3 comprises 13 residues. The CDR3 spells CAAWEKIINKKLF. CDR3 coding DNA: TGTGCTGCGTGGGAGAAAATTATTAATAAGAAACTCTTT.

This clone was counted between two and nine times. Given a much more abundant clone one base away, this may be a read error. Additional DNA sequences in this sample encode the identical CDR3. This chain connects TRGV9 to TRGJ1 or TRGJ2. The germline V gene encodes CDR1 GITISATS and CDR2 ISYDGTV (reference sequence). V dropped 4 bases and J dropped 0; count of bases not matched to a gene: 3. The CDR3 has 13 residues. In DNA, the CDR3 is TGTGCCTTGTGGGATCTGAATTATTATAAGAAACTCTTT. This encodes CALWDLNYYKKLF.

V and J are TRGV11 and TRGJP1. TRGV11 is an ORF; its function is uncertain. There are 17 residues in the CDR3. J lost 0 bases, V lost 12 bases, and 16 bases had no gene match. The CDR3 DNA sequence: TGTGCCTGCCTGGATTGGCCGACCCATACCACTGGTTGGTTCAAGATATTT. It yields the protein CACLDWPTHTTGWFKIF.

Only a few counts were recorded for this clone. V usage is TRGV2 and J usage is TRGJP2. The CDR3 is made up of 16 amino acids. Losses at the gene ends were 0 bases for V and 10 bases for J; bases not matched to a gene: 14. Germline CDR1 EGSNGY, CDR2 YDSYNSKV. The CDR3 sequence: CATWDGQTDGLWIKTF. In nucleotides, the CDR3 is TGTGCCACCTGGGACGGGCAAACCGACGGTCTTTGGATCAAGACGTTT.

The CDR3 DNA reads TGTGCCTTTGTGGGGAGGTGGGGAGAACTCTTT. Its protein is CAFVGRWGELF. V usage is TRGV9 and J usage is TRGJ1 or TRGJ2. The germline V gene has CDR1 GITISATS and CDR2 ISYDGTV (reference sequence). The CDR3 length is 11 residues. With 10 bases clipped from V and 14 bases from J, the junction kept 17 bases outside the gene matches.

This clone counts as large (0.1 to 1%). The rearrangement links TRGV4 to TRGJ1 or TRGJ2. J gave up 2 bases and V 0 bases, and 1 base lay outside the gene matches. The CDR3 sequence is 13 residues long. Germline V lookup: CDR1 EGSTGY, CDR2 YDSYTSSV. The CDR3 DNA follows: TGTGCCACCTGGGATGGGGATTATTATAAGAAACTCTTT. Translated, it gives CATWDGDYYKKLF.

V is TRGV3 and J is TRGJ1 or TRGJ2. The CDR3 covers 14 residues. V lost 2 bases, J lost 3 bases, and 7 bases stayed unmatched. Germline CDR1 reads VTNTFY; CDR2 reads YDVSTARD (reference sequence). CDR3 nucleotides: TGTGCCACCTGGGACACGACGACTTATTATAAGAAACTCTTT. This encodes CATWDTTTYYKKLF.

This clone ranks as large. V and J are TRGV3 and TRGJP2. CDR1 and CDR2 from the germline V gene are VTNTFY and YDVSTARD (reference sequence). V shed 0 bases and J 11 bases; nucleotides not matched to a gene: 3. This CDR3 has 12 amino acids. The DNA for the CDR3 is TGTGCCACCTGGGACAGGACGTGGATCAAGACGTTT. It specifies CATWDRTWIKTF.

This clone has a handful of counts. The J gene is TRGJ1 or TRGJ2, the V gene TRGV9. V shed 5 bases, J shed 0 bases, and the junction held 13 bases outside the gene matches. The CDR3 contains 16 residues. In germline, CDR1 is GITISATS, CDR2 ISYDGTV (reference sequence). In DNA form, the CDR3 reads TGTGCCTTGTGGGGAGGTGCACAAATGAATTATTATAAGAAACTCTTT. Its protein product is CALWGGAQMNYYKKLF.

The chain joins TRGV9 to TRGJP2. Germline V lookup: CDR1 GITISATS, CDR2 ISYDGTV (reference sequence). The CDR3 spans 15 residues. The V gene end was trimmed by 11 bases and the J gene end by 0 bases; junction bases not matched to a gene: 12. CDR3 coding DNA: TGTGCCTCACTACATTTTTATAGTAGTGATTGGATCAAGACGTTT. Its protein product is CASLHFYSSDWIKTF.

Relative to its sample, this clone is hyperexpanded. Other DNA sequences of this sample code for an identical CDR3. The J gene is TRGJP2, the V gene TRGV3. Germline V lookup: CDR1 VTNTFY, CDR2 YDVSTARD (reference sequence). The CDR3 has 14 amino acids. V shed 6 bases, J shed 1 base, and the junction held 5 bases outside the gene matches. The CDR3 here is CATWSRSSDWIKTF. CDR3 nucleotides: TGTGCCACCTGGTCCCGTAGTAGTGATTGGATCAAGACGTTT.

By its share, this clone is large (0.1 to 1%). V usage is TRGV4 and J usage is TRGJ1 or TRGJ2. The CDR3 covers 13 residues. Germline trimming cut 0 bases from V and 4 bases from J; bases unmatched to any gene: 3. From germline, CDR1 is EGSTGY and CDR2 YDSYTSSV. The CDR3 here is CATWDGRYYKKLF. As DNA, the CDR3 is TGTGCCACCTGGGATGGGCGATATTATAAGAAACTCTTT.

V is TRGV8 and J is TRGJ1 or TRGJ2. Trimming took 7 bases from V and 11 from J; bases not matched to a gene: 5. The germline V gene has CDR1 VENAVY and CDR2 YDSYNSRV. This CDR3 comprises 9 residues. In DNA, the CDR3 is TGTGCCACCTGCGCTCAGAAACTCTTT. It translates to CATCAQKLF.

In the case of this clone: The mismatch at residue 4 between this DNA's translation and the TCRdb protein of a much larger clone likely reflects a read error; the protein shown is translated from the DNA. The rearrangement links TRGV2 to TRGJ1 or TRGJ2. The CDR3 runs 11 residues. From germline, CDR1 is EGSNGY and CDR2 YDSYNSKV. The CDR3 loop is CATRDSYKKLF. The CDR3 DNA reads TGTGCCACCCGGGACAGCTATAAGAAACTCTTT.

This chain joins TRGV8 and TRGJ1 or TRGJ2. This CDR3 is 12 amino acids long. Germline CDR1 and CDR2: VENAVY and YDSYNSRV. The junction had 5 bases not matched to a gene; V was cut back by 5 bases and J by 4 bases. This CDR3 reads CATWVAYYKKLF. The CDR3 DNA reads TGTGCCACCTGGGTAGCCTATTATAAGAAACTCTTT.

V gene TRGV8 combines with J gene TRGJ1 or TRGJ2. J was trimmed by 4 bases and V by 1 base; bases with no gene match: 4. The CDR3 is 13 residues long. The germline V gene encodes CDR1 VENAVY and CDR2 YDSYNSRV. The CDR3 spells CATWDSRYYKKLF. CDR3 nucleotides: TGTGCCACCTGGGATAGCCGGTATTATAAGAAACTCTTT.

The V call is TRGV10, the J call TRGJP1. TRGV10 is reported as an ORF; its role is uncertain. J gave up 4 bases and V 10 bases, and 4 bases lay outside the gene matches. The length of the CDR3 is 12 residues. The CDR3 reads CAAFITGWFKIF. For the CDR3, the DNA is TGTGCTGCGTTTATCACTGGTTGGTTCAAGATATTT.

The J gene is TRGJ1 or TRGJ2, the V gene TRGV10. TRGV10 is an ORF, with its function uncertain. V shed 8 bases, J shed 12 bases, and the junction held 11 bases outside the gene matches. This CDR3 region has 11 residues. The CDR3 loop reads CAAWGDNWKLF. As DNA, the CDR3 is TGTGCTGCGTGGGGGGATAATTGGAAACTCTTT.